The TCR beta chain described here comes from a study of blood T cell repertoires in COVID-19. Per the study methods: Amplification of reference gene primers provided the estimated nucleated cell counts. Assay: immunoSEQ multiplex PCR; the TCRdb copy retains only in-frame clones and omits some. V and J calls and clone size come straight from that table; D and trimming were deduced from the DNA. The repertoire holds a few hundred thousand clones, roughly 88% seen once, with around 13% in the top ten. Deletions cut 1 base from V and 1 base from J, with 8 bases between. The CDR3 is 14 amino acids. Germline CDR1 reads MGHRA; CDR2 reads YSYEKL.

The sequenced material came from peripheral blood. The chain carries TRBV4-1 and TRBJ2-7; D is ambiguous. The sequence was obtained from a woman aged 50 to 65 with COVID-19, enrolled during active disease. The CDR3 DNA reads as TGCGCCAGCAGCCAAGTTGACACATCCTACGAGCAGTACTTC. This gives the protein CASSQVDTSYEQYF.